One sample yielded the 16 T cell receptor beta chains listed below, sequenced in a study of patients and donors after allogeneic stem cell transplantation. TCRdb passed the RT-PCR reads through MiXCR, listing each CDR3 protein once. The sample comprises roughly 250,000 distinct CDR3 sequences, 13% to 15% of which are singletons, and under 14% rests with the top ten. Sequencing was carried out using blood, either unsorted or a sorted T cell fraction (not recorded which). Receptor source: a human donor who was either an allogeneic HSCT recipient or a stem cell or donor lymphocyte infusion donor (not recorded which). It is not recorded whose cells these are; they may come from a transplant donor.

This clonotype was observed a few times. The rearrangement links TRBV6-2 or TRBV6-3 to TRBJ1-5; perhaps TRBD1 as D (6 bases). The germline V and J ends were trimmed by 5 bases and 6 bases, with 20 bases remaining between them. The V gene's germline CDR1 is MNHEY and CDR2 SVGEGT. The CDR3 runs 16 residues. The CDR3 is CASSHGTMKWGQPQHF. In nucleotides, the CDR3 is TGTGCCAGCAGTCACGGGACAATGAAATGGGGTCAGCCCCAGCATTTT.

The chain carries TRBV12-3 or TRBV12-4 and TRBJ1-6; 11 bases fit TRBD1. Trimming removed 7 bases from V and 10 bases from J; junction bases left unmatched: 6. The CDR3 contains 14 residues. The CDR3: CASKRDRGDSPLHF. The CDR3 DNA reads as TGTGCCAGCAAAAGGGACAGGGGGGACTCACCCCTCCACTTT.

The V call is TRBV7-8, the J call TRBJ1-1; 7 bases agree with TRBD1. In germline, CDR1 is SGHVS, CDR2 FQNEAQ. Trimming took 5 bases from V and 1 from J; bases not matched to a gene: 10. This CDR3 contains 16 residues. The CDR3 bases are TGTGCCAGCAGCCCGAGTTATAACAGGGGGAACACTGAAGCTTTCTTT. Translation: CASSPSYNRGNTEAFF.

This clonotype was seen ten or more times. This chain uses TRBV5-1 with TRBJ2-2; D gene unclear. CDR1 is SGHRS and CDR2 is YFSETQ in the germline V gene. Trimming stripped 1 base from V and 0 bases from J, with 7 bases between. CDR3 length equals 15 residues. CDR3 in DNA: TGCGCCAGCAGCTTGCAGGAAGCGAACACCGGGGAGCTGTTTTTT. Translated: CASSLQEANTGELFF.

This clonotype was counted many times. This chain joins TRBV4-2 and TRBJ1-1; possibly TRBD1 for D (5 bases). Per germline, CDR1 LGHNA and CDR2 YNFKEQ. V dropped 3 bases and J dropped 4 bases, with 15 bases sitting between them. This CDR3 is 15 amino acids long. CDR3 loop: CASSHQGVLRTEAFF. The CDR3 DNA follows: TGTGCCAGCAGCCATCAAGGGGTACTACGCACTGAAGCTTTCTTT.

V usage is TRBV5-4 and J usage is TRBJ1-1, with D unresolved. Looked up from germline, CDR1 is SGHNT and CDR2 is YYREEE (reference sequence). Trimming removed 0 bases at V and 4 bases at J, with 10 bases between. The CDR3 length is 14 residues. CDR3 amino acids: CASSLGGLTTEAFF. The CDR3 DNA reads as TGTGCCAGCAGCTTGGGCGGGTTGACCACTGAAGCTTTCTTT.

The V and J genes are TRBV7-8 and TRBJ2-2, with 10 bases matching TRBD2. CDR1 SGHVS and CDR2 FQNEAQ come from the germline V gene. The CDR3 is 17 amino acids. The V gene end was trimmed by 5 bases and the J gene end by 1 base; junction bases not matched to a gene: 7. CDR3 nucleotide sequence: TGTGCCAGCAGCGCCAAGCTAGCGGGAGTGAACACCGGGGAGCTGTTTTTT. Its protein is CASSAKLAGVNTGELFF.

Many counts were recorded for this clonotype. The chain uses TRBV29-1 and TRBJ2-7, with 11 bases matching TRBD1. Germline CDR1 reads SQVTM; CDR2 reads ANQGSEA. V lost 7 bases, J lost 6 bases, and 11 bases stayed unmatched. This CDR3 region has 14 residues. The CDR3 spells CSARLSGQGGEQYF. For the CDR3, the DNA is TGCAGCGCCCGCCTCTCGGGACAGGGGGGCGAGCAGTACTTC.

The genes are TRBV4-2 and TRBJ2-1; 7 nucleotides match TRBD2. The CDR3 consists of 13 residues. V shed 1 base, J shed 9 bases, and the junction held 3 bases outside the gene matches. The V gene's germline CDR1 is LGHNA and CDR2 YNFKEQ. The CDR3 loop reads CASSQALAVEQFF. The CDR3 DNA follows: TGTGCCAGCAGCCAAGCCCTAGCGGTTGAGCAGTTCTTC.

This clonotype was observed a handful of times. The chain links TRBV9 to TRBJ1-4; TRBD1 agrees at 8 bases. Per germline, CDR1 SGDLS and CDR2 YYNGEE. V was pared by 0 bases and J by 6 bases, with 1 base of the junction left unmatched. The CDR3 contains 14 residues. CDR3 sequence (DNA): TGTGCCAGCAGCGTAGGGACAGGGTATGAAAAACTGTTTTTT. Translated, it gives CASSVGTGYEKLFF.

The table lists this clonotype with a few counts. The CDR3 loop is CASSQELGRILGGFF. CDR3 DNA: TGCGCCAGCAGCCAAGAGCTGGGCCGAATCCTAGGGGGTTTCTTT. The chain combines TRBV4-1 with TRBJ1-1; D perhaps matches TRBD1 (6 bases). This CDR3 is built from 15 residues. Trimming removed 0 bases at V and 13 bases at J, with 21 bases between. CDR1 MGHRA and CDR2 YSYEKL come from the germline V gene.

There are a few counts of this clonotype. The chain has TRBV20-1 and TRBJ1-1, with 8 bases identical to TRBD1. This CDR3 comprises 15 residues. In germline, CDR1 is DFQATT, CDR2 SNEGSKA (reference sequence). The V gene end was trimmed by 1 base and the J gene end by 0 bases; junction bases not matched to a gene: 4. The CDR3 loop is CSARGGGQVNTEAFF. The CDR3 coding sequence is TGCAGTGCTAGAGGGGGGGGACAGGTGAACACTGAAGCTTTCTTT.

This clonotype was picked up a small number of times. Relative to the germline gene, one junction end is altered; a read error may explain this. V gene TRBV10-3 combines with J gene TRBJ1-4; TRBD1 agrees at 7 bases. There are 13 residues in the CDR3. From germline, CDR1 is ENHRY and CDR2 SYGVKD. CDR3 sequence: CAISRDSISPCVF. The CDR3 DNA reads TGTGCCATCAGCCGGGACAGTATCTCCCCTTGCGTTTTT.

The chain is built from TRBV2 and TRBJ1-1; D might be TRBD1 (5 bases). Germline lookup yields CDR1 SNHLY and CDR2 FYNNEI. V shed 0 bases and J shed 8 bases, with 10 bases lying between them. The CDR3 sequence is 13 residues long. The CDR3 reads CASSEAGEGEAFF. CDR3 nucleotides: TGTGCCAGCAGTGAAGCGGGCGAGGGGGAAGCTTTCTTT.

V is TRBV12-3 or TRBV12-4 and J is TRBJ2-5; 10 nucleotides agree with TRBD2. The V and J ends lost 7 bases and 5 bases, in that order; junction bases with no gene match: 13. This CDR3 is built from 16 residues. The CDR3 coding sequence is TGTGCCAGCACCCCGAGTAAAGCGGGGGGGCAGGAGACCCAGTACTTC. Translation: CASTPSKAGGQETQYF.

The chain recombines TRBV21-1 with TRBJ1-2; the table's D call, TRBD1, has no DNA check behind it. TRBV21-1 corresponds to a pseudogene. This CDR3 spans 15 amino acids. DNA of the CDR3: TGTGCCAGCAGCAAAAGAAACCAGGGGTATTATGGCTACACCTTC. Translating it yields CASSKRNQGYYGYTF.